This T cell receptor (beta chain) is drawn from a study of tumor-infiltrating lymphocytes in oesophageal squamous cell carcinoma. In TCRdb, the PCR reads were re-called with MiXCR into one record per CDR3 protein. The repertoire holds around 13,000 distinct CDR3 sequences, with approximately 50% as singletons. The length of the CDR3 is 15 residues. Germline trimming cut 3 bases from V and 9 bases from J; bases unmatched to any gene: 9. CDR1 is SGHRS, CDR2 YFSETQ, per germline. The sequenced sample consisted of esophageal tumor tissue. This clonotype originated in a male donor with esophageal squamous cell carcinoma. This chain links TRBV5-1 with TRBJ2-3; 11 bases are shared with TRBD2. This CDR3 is CASSWSLAGEGTQYF. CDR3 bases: TGCGCCAGCAGCTGGTCACTAGCGGGAGAAGGCACGCAGTATTTT.